These 14 T cell receptor beta chains came from one sample sequenced in a study of CXCR3 chemokines and chemotherapy response in bladder cancer. MiXCR, applied by TCRdb to the PCR reads, yields one record per CDR3 protein. The data hold 7,500 to 9,500 distinct CDR3 sequences, with around 12% observed a single time. This material was obtained from a patient whose treatment included neoadjuvant chemotherapy. Source of these receptors: a human donor with bladder cancer that responded to neoadjuvant chemotherapy.

This clonotype is medium-sized in the sample. The chain uses TRBV29-1 and TRBJ2-1; perhaps D is TRBD1 or TRBD2 (5 bases each). V dropped 6 bases and J dropped 9 bases, with 21 bases sitting between them. Germline V lookup: CDR1 SQVTM, CDR2 ANQGSEA. The CDR3 runs 14 residues. As DNA, the CDR3 is TGCAGCGTCACCCGAAGGGTGGGGGATCTTGAGCAGTTCTTC. It codes for CSVTRRVGDLEQFF.

This clonotype was counted many times. The chain recombines TRBV9 with TRBJ2-6, with no clear D. The V and J ends lost 4 bases and 2 bases respectively, with 10 bases between them. CDR1 is SGDLS and CDR2 is YYNGEE in the germline V gene. CDR3 size: 15 residues. CDR3 region: CASSPGRAGANVLTF. The CDR3 region has the DNA TGTGCCAGCAGCCCCGGACGGGCTGGGGCCAACGTCCTGACTTTC.

The chain joins TRBV6-5 to TRBJ2-7; tentatively, D is TRBD1 or TRBD2 (6 bases each). V gave up 6 bases and J gave up 9 bases, with 24 bases separating them. The CDR3 has 15 amino acids. Germline CDR1 is MNHEY and CDR2 is SVGAGI. This CDR3 reads CASSPGLGGAYGQYF. The CDR3 coding sequence is TGTGCCAGCAGCCCAGGACTCGGGGGCGCATATGGGCAGTACTTC.

Many counts were recorded for this clonotype. The V call is TRBV6-6, the J call TRBJ1-4; TRBD1 agrees at 8 bases. The V gene end was trimmed by 5 bases and the J gene end by 3 bases; junction bases not matched to a gene: 5. Germline V gives CDR1 MNHNY, CDR2 SVGAGI (reference sequence). The CDR3 spans 15 residues. Here the CDR3 reads CASSDPGQANEKLFF. CDR3 DNA: TGTGCCAGCAGTGATCCGGGACAGGCTAATGAAAAACTGTTTTTT.

This clonotype is medium-sized in the sample. V usage is TRBV6-5 and J usage is TRBJ1-1, with no clear D. The germline V gene encodes CDR1 MNHEY and CDR2 SVGAGI. CDR3 size: 14 residues. Between the trimmed V and J ends, which lost 6 bases and 1 base, there was a span of 12 bases. The CDR3 here is CASSSHYENTEAFF. Written as DNA, the CDR3 is TGTGCCAGCAGCTCCCACTACGAGAACACTGAAGCTTTCTTT.

The chain uses TRBV5-4 and TRBJ2-2; D remains unclear. This CDR3 contains 13 residues. Trimming shortened V by 2 bases and J by 1 base, and 3 bases separated the two germline ends. The germline gives CDR1 SGHNT, CDR2 YYREEE (reference sequence). CDR3 loop: CASSFRNTGELFF. DNA for the CDR3: TGTGCCAGCAGCTTCCGGAACACCGGGGAGCTGTTTTTT.

The chain joins TRBV6-6 to TRBJ1-6; the D is unclear. Trimming cost V 6 bases and J 9 bases, with 18 bases left between them. The V gene's germline CDR1 is MNHNY and CDR2 SVGAGI (reference sequence). This CDR3 region has 15 residues. CDR3 amino acids: CASRLQGGLGSPLHF. CDR3 DNA sequence: TGTGCCAGCAGACTACAAGGAGGATTGGGTTCACCCCTCCACTTT.

This clonotype was counted at least ten times. The chain's CDR3 is CASSLEAGGPTYEQYF. For the CDR3, the DNA is TGTGCCAGCAGTTTAGAGGCAGGGGGACCCACCTACGAGCAGTACTTC. The chain recombines TRBV27 with TRBJ2-7, with TRBD1 matching 7 bases. The CDR3 spans 16 residues. Trimming cost V 2 bases and J 2 bases; bases outside gene matches: 9. Germline loops: CDR1 MNHEY, CDR2 SMNVEV (reference sequence).

This clonotype was counted ten times or more. V gene TRBV27 combines with J gene TRBJ2-7; 7 bases agree with TRBD1. The junction had 10 bases not matched to a gene; V was cut back by 4 bases and J by 4 bases. This CDR3 comprises 15 residues. CDR1 is MNHEY, CDR2 SMNVEV, per germline (reference sequence). The CDR3 coding sequence is TGTGCCAGCAGTTCCACTAACAGGGGTCGTTACGAGCAGTACTTC. Its translation: CASSSTNRGRYEQYF.

This clonotype was detected only a few times. CDR3 loop: CASSLQGPPTDTQYF. CDR3 coding DNA: TGTGCCAGCAGTTTACAGGGGCCCCCCACAGATACGCAGTATTTT. The rearrangement links TRBV6-5 to TRBJ2-3; 7 bases are shared with TRBD1. The junction had 6 bases not matched to a gene; V was cut back by 4 bases and J by 2 bases. CDR1 MNHEY and CDR2 SVGAGI come from the germline V gene. There are 15 residues in the CDR3.

The sample holds many counts of this clonotype. The V and J genes are TRBV7-9 and TRBJ1-1; D is ambiguous. Per germline, CDR1 SEHNR and CDR2 FQNEAQ (reference sequence). Trimming stripped 2 bases from V and 2 bases from J, with 9 bases between. The CDR3 spans 14 residues. The CDR3 region has the DNA TGTGCCAGCAGCTTATATCTAGAAAACACTGAAGCTTTCTTT. It specifies CASSLYLENTEAFF.

This clonotype was counted many times. The chain combines TRBV6-6 with TRBJ1-1; no clear D. V was clipped by 6 bases and J by 1 base, with 6 bases between them. The germline V gene encodes CDR1 MNHNY and CDR2 SVGAGI (reference sequence). The CDR3 length is 12 residues. The CDR3 nucleotides are TGTGCCAGCAGGATCAAGAACACTGAAGCTTTCTTT. This gives the protein CASRIKNTEAFF.

This clonotype was seen many times. The rearrangement joins TRBV12-3 or TRBV12-4 to TRBJ2-6, with D perhaps matching TRBD1 (6 bases). CDR3 length: 16 residues. The V end was cut by 4 bases, the J end by 0 bases, with 10 bases between. CDR3 residues: CASSSYRASGANVLTF. CDR3 nucleotides: TGTGCCAGCAGTTCCTACAGGGCCTCTGGGGCCAACGTCCTGACTTTC.

This clonotype rates as medium-sized. The chain joins TRBV30 to TRBJ1-5, with 8 bases lining up with TRBD1. The CDR3 consists of 13 residues. In germline, CDR1 is GTSNPN, CDR2 SVGIG (reference sequence). The junction had 5 bases not matched to a gene; V was cut back by 3 bases and J by 7 bases. This CDR3 reads CAWRRTGKQPQHF. CDR3 in DNA: TGTGCCTGGAGGCGGACAGGGAAACAGCCCCAGCATTTT.